The clone carrying this T cell receptor beta chain has only a few counts. The target antigen is unknown. The data were obtained in a study of OX40 agonist ivuxolimab in advanced cancers. Whole-study results and caveats: With doses of 0.1-3.0 mg/kg, partial responders showed among the lowest clonal expansion.

This CDR3 region has 16 residues. J lost 5 bases, V lost 2 bases, and 7 bases had no gene match. Germline CDR1 reads MNHEY; CDR2 reads SVGAGI. Here immunoSEQ multiplex PCR was the method, and the copy in TCRdb shows in-frame clones only, minus some. This table holds 55,000 to 70,000 clones, around 83% found once. The chain recombines TRBV6-5 with TRBJ2-2; 8 bases fit TRBD2. Material: CD4+ or CD8+ T cells sorted from blood, obtained in a trial of the OX40 agonist ivuxolimab. The clonotype comes from an adult with an advanced solid tumor such as melanoma, head and neck, liver or kidney cancer. The CDR3 reads CASSYPRGGGTGELFF. The DNA of the CDR3 is TGTGCCAGCAGTTACCCCCGGGGGGGTGGGACCGGGGAGCTGTTTTTT.